Following are 18 T cell receptor beta chains from one sample sequenced in a study of shared clonotypes between healthy human individuals. Some clones are missing from TCRdb's copy, which holds only in-frame ones; the method was immunoSEQ multiplex PCR. The data show 700,000 to 950,000 clones, about 96% seen once. Naive CD8 cells lacked CD45RO, underwent positive selection for CCR7 and left out terminally differentiated effector memory CD45RA+ cells. Sample: naive CD8+ T cells sorted from blood. The receptors here all came from a man aged 25-45 years in good health.

V usage is TRBV6-5 and J usage is TRBJ2-7; 10 bases are a match to TRBD2. With 2 bases clipped from V and 7 bases from J, the junction kept 8 bases outside the gene matches. Germline V gene sequence: CDR1 MNHEY, CDR2 SVGAGI. The CDR3 covers 15 residues. CDR3 amino acids: CASSYHKQLAGEQYF. The CDR3 bases are TGTGCCAGCAGTTACCACAAACAACTAGCGGGGGAGCAGTACTTC.

This clone was found once. The chain carries TRBV7-9 and TRBJ2-1, with 10 bases identical to TRBD2. CDR3 length: 16 residues. V was pared by 5 bases and J by 0 bases, with 4 bases of the junction left unmatched. CDR1 and CDR2 from the germline V gene are SEHNR and FQNEAQ (reference sequence). The CDR3 sequence: CASSGLAGASYNEQFF. The CDR3 nucleotides are TGTGCCAGCAGCGGGCTAGCGGGAGCCTCCTACAATGAGCAGTTCTTC. Full variable domain (remainder filled in from reference TRBV7-9 and TRBJ2-1): DTGVSQNPRHKITKRGQNVTFRCDPISEHNRLYWYRQTLGQGPEFLTYFQNEAQLEKSRLLSDRFSAERPKGSFSTLEIQRTEQGDSAMYLCASSGLAGASYNEQFFGPGTRLTVL.

This chain uses TRBV19 with TRBJ2-5, with 8 nucleotides matching TRBD2. CDR1 is LNHDA and CDR2 is SQIVND in the germline V gene (reference sequence). This CDR3 contains 13 residues. The V and J ends lost 5 bases and 4 bases, in that order; junction bases with no gene match: 3. CDR3 nucleotide sequence: TGTGCCAGTAGTCCCGGACTAGCAGAGACCCAGTACTTC. Protein product: CASSPGLAETQYF. The full variable domain, its missing parts supplied by reference TRBV19 and TRBJ2-5, is DGGITQSPKYLFRKEGQNVTLSCEQNLNHDAMYWYRQDPGQGLRLIYYSQIVNDFQKGDIAEGYSVSREKKESFPLTVTSAQKNPTAFYLCASSPGLAETQYFGPGTRLLVL.

V gene TRBV2 combines with J gene TRBJ2-7; 7 positions agree with TRBD1. The CDR3 loop spans 15 amino acids. After removal of 3 bases from V and 0 bases from J, the junction contained 5 bases not matched to a gene. Per the germline V gene, CDR1 is SNHLY and CDR2 is FYNNEI. The CDR3 nucleotides read TGTGCCAGCAGTGATCAGTGGGACAGCTCCTACGAGCAGTACTTC. Encoded protein: CASSDQWDSSYEQYF.

The chain employs TRBV27 and TRBJ1-2; unclear D gene. CDR3 length: 15 residues. V lost 4 bases and J 6 bases, leaving 18 bases between the germline ends. The germline CDR1 and CDR2 sequences are MNHEY and SMNVEV (reference sequence). DNA for the CDR3: TGTGCCAGCAGTTCATCCCGGACTCCATCCCATGGCTACACCTTC. This sequence encodes CASSSSRTPSHGYTF.

Comment on this clone: Other nucleotide sequences in the sample specify the same CDR3. The DNA for the CDR3 is TGTGCCAGCAGCCTCGCGTCGGGGGGGCGGTACGAGCAGTACTTC. This codes for CASSLASGGRYEQYF. This chain connects TRBV11-2 to TRBJ2-7; TRBD2 matches 8 bases. The trim removed 5 bases at V and 4 bases at J, leaving 10 bases unmatched. CDR1 is SGHAT, CDR2 FQNNGV, per germline. CDR3 length: 15 residues.

This clone was found once. J is TRBJ1-1 and V is TRBV10-3; D is perhaps TRBD1 (5 bases). Looked up from germline, CDR1 is ENHRY and CDR2 is SYGVKD. The CDR3 sequence is 13 residues long. Trimming took 7 bases from V and 1 from J, leaving 10 bases between them. CDR3 amino acids: CAITMTANTEAFF. For the CDR3, the DNA is TGTGCCATCACGATGACAGCGAACACTGAAGCTTTCTTT.

V usage is TRBV11-1 and J usage is TRBJ2-5; 10 positions agree with TRBD2. Germline assignment: CDR1 SGHAT and CDR2 FQDESV (reference sequence). The CDR3 length is 15 residues. V was pared by 4 bases and J by 1 base, with 3 bases of the junction left unmatched. The CDR3 reads CASSSRLAGQETQYF. The CDR3 DNA follows: TGTGCCAGCAGCTCAAGACTAGCGGGCCAAGAGACCCAGTACTTC. The full variable domain, in which reference TRBV11-1 and TRBJ2-5 provide the parts outside the CDR3, is EAEVAQSPRYKITEKSQAVAFWCDPISGHATLYWYRQILGQGPELLVQFQDESVVDDSQLPKDRFSAERLKGVDSTLKIQPAELGDSAMYLCASSSRLAGQETQYFGPGTRLLVL.

This clone appeared once. The rearrangement uses TRBV10-1 and TRBJ1-4; D gene unclear. CDR3 size: 14 residues. Germline V gene data show CDR1 as WNHNN and CDR2 as SYGVQD (reference sequence). V shed 3 bases and J shed 8 bases, with 13 bases lying between them. The CDR3 bases are TGCGCCAGCAGTGAAAAAGGGATGGAGGAAAAACTGTTTTTT. This codes for CASSEKGMEEKLFF.

The J gene is TRBJ2-2, the V gene TRBV7-8; D remains ambiguous. In germline, CDR1 is SGHVS, CDR2 FQNEAQ. The CDR3 is 14 residues long. Trimming stripped 2 bases from V and 8 bases from J, with 12 bases between. CDR3 coding DNA: TGTGCCAGCAGCTTAAGAGGTCGCCCGGGGGAGCTGTTTTTT. Encoded protein: CASSLRGRPGELFF.

CDR3 amino acids: CASSLVETSGYEQYF. The CDR3 nucleotides read TGTGCCAGCAGCCTGGTGGAGACTAGCGGGTACGAGCAGTACTTC. V gene TRBV5-4 combines with J gene TRBJ2-7; 10 nucleotides match TRBD2. The CDR3 loop spans 15 amino acids. Per the germline V gene, CDR1 is SGHNT and CDR2 is YYREEE (reference sequence). The trim removed 4 bases at V and 4 bases at J, leaving 8 bases unmatched.

The chain employs TRBV4-1 and TRBJ2-7; 11 positions match TRBD1. Trimming cost V 1 base and J 6 bases; bases outside gene matches: 5. This CDR3 has 15 residues. Germline-derived CDR1 and CDR2 are MGHRA and YSYEKL. CDR3 sequence (DNA): TGCGCCAGCAGCCAAGTCCCCGGGACAGGGGGCGAGCAGTACTTC. This encodes CASSQVPGTGGEQYF.

This chain links TRBV18 with TRBJ2-3; 7 nucleotides line up with TRBD1. The CDR3 sequence is 16 residues long. CDR1 and CDR2 (germline): KGHSH, LQKENI. Trimming removed 2 bases from V and 2 bases from J; junction bases left unmatched: 7. As DNA, the CDR3 is TGTGCCAGCTCACCAGAGAGGACAGGAGACACAGATACGCAGTATTTT. Translated, it gives CASSPERTGDTDTQYF.

This clone was picked up one time. The chain links TRBV19 to TRBJ2-3; D possibly matches TRBD1 or TRBD2 (5 bases each). The CDR3 extends over 16 amino acids. Trimming took off 7 bases at V and 4 bases at J, with 21 bases between the two ends. The germline gives CDR1 LNHDA, CDR2 SQIVND (reference sequence). The CDR3 coding sequence is TGTGCCAGTACCCCCCAGGTCCAAGAGGGGCCAGATACGCAGTATTTT. Translating it yields CASTPQVQEGPDTQYF.

This chain connects TRBV7-2 to TRBJ2-3; TRBD2 agrees at 10 bases. This CDR3 contains 16 residues. Trimming at V came to 1 base and at J to 4 bases, leaving 5 bases not matched to a gene. The V gene's germline CDR1 is SGHTA and CDR2 FQGNSA. The CDR3 sequence is CASSLVAGGTPDTQYF. The CDR3 DNA sequence: TGTGCCAGCAGCTTAGTAGCGGGAGGAACCCCAGATACGCAGTATTTT.

Written as DNA, the CDR3 is TGTGCCAGCAGTGAGTCCCAGGCGGAATACTACGAGCAGTACTTC. Amino acid sequence: CASSESQAEYYEQYF. This chain uses TRBV6-1 with TRBJ2-7; unclear D gene. The CDR3 is made up of 15 amino acids. Trimming took off 3 bases at V and 3 bases at J, with 15 bases between the two ends. Germline-derived CDR1 and CDR2 are MNHNS and SASEGT.

A word on this clone: One end of the junction varies from germline; a read error may be responsible. The chain carries TRBV7-7 and TRBJ2-1; a possible D gene is TRBD2 (6 bases). This CDR3 contains 15 residues. The germline V gene has CDR1 SSHAT and CDR2 FNYEAQ (reference sequence). CDR3 protein: CASSPRGISYNEQFF. The CDR3 bases are TGTGCTAGCAGCCCCCGGGGGATCTCCTACAATGAGCAGTTCTTC. The complete variable domain, with remaining parts taken from reference TRBV7-7 and TRBJ2-1, reads GAGVSQSPRYKVTKRGQDVTLRCDPISSHATLYWYQQALGQGPEFLTYFNYEAQPDKSGLPSDRFSAERPEGSISTLTIQRTEQRDSAMYRCASSPRGISYNEQFFGPGTRLTVL.

About this clone: The sample holds other DNA sequences that translate to the same CDR3. This sequence joins TRBV28 and TRBJ1-2; D remains ambiguous. Germline CDR1 is MDHEN and CDR2 is SYDVKM. The CDR3 runs to 11 residues. V lost 6 bases and J 1 base, leaving 3 bases between the germline ends. The CDR3 is CASSDNYGYTF. The CDR3 DNA is TGTGCCAGCAGCGATAACTATGGCTACACCTTC.